This TCR beta chain emerged from a study of blood T cell repertoires in COVID-19. Study at large: Both acute and convalescent COVID-19 samples were obtained from the United States, Italy and Spain. PBMCs, B-cell-depleted T cells, or T cells provided the cDNA or gDNA that made up the material.

This CDR3 is 15 amino acids long. Germline CDR1 reads SGHRS; CDR2 reads YFSETQ. Regarding this clone: A junction end diverges from the germline sequence, so it may reflect a read error.

Study processing details: Estimates of nucleated cell counts were drawn from the amplification of reference gene primers. TCRdb keeps only in-frame clones here, not all; method: immunoSEQ multiplex PCR. V, J and clone size reflect that table, while D and trimming were determined from the DNA. The sample lists about 270,000 clones; around 85% were seen once. This TCR came from a woman in her 70s with acute or convalescent COVID-19. The sequenced material came from peripheral blood. This chain joins TRBV5-1 and TRBJ2-1, with 11 bases identical to TRBD2. CDR3 loop: CASSGIAGGSIPAIF. CDR3 coding DNA: TGCGCCAGCAGCGGGATAGCGGGGGGGAGCATACCGGCGATCTTC.